The clone carrying this T cell receptor beta chain occurred a few times. Its antigen is still unknown. Sample-barcoded 5' priming and a J-beta primer mix drove a second PCR of roughly 6 to 12 cycles. One entry per CDR3 protein, called by TCRdb with MiXCR from the 5' RACE reads. The data contain under 950,000 distinct CDR3 sequences, about 24% of them seen just once; the ten biggest clones take up about 22%. The J segment lost 5 bases and the V segment lost 5 bases, leaving 8 bases of the junction unmatched. Germline values: CDR1 SGHTA, CDR2 FQGNSA. CDR3 length equals 14 residues. This sample was included in a study of blood T cells in healthy people across ages. Study-wide findings and caveats: Higher diversity and more naive CD4+ cells were features of long-lived donors, compared to aged donors. No conclusive comparison of naive versus antigen-experienced cells was possible with unsorted PBMCs.

The chain is built from TRBV7-2 and TRBJ2-5, with TRBD1 matching over 7 bases. Sequenced input: blood. The TCR comes from a man aged 70 or older in good health. The DNA of the CDR3 is TGTGCCAGCAGCCCAGGACAGGAGAGGGAGACCCAGTACTTC. Translation: CASSPGQERETQYF.